Below, 2 T cell receptor beta chains from the same sample are listed, as sequenced in a study of cytomegalovirus exposure and HLA in healthy donors. Both 60 Vbeta primers and 13 Jbeta primers went into the PCR. The protocol was immunoSEQ multiplex PCR, while the TCRdb copy is restricted to in-frame clones and leaves out a portion. The table includes roughly 190,000 clones, approximately 59% detected once. Sample: PBMCs. Receptors were obtained from a man aged 40-55 years in good health and CMV-seronegative.

This clone came up once. This chain connects TRBV5-1 to TRBJ2-1; TRBD1 aligns across 9 bases. The trim removed 3 bases at V and 5 bases at J, leaving 3 bases unmatched. This CDR3 spans 14 amino acids. CDR1 is SGHRS, CDR2 YFSETQ, per germline. The CDR3 loop reads CASSSRTGDNEQFF. The CDR3 DNA is TGCGCCAGCAGCTCCCGGACAGGGGACAATGAGCAGTTCTTC.

This chain links TRBV6-1 with TRBJ2-5; 8 nucleotides line up with TRBD1. CDR1 and CDR2 (germline): MNHNS, SASEGT. V trimming: 8 bases; J trimming: 5 bases; junction bases outside the gene matches: 10. The length of the CDR3 is 14 residues. The CDR3 sequence is CASAGTGLGETQYF. For the CDR3, the DNA is TGTGCCAGCGCCGGGACAGGCCTGGGGGAGACCCAGTACTTC.